These T cell receptor beta chains were read from a single sample in a study of OX40 agonist ivuxolimab in advanced cancers. Clones were sequenced by immunoSEQ multiplex PCR, and TCRdb holds only the in-frame ones, with some missing. Here the sample spans approximately 58,000 clones, roughly three quarters being singletons. The specimen comprised CD4+ or CD8+ T cells sorted from blood, sampled in a trial of the OX40 agonist ivuxolimab. These receptors were taken from an adult with an advanced solid tumor such as melanoma, head and neck, liver or kidney cancer. The CDR3 runs from the conserved cysteine through the conserved F or W. The D gene is left open where the match is weak. The size field is filled for only some rows; it gives once, few, many or a size class.

d_call j_call v_call clone_size cdr3_nt cdr3_aa
TRBD2 TRBJ2-1 TRBV7-2 - TGTGCCAGCAGCCCCGGACTAGCTAGGAATGAGCAGTTCTTC CASSPGLARNEQFF
- TRBJ1-2 TRBV20-1 - TGCAGTGCTAGCGGGGAAGGAGGCTACACCTTC CSASGEGGYTF
- TRBJ2-1 TRBV5-8 - TGTGCCAGCAGCCCCTATGGAACTGAGCAGTTCTTC CASSPYGTEQFF
- TRBJ2-5 TRBV15 - TGTGCCACCAGCAGAGATGAGGGTGAGACCCAGTACTTC CATSRDEGETQYF
TRBD1 TRBJ2-2 TRBV18 - TGTGCCAGCTCACCAATAGGAGGGACAGGGTCGACCGGGGAGCTGTTTTTT CASSPIGGTGSTGELFF
- TRBJ1-2 TRBV2 - TGTGCCAGCAGTGTACAGGGAGTTAGCTATGGCTACACCTTC CASSVQGVSYGYTF
- TRBJ2-1 TRBV5-8 few TGTGCCAGCAGCCTACCCCCTAATGAGCAGTTCTTC CASSLPPNEQFF
- TRBJ2-3 TRBV7-3 - TGTGCCAGCAGCTTAAATCCGGGAAACACAGATACGCAGTATTTT CASSLNPGNTDTQYF
- TRBJ2-2 TRBV9 - TGTGCCAGCAGCTTAGGGACGACCGGGGAGCTGTTTTTT CASSLGTTGELFF
- TRBJ2-2 TRBV10-2 - TGCGCCAGCAGTGAAAGCAGGGGCGCGGGCGGGGAGCTGTTTTTT CASSESRGAGGELFF
TRBD2 TRBJ2-7 TRBV19 - TGTGCCAGTAGTCGCAGAGCGGGGCCCTACGAGCAGTACTTC CASSRRAGPYEQYF
TRBD2 TRBJ2-5 TRBV28 - TGTGCCAGCAGTTTCTCGTATAGCGGGTACCTTCGAGAGACCCAGTACTTC CASSFSYSGYLRETQYF
- TRBJ1-4 TRBV11-2 once TGTGCCAGCAGCCCCGGGGGGTTGGCTGAAAAACTGTTTTTT CASSPGGLAEKLFF
- TRBJ1-5 TRBV2 - TGTGCCAGCAGTGAAGCGCCCAACAATCAGCCCCAGCATTTT CASSEAPNNQPQHF
- TRBJ2-3 TRBV5-1 - TGCGCCAGCAGCTTGGTGGGGCAGGGGGGTAGCGGGAACGCAGATACGCAGTATTTT CASSLVGQGGSGNADTQYF
TRBD2 TRBJ2-7 TRBV7-2 once TGTGCCAGCAGCTTAGGGACTAGCATGCAGTACGAGCAGTACTTC CASSLGTSMQYEQYF
TRBD1 TRBJ2-7 TRBV5-1 - TGCGCCAGCAGCAGAAGGACAGGGAACTACGAGCAGTACTTC CASSRRTGNYEQYF
TRBD1 TRBJ1-2 TRBV11-2 - TGTGCCAGCAGTCCTCAGGGGGCACTAGGCTACACCTTC CASSPQGALGYTF
TRBD1 TRBJ1-2 TRBV7-9 few TGTGCCAGCAGCCTAGGGACAGGGGCGGCCTATGGCTACACCTTC CASSLGTGAAYGYTF
- TRBJ2-3 TRBV7-9 - TGTGCCAGCAGCTTAACGGGGACCACAGATACGCAGTATTTT CASSLTGTTDTQYF
TRBD1 TRBJ2-7 TRBV5-1 - TGCGCCAGCAGATCCTCACAGGGGGCCGGCGAGCAGTACTTC CASRSSQGAGEQYF
TRBD1 TRBJ2-1 TRBV30 once TGTGCCTGGAGTACGCCGGGACAGTACAATGAGCAGTTCTTC CAWSTPGQYNEQFF
TRBD2 TRBJ2-7 TRBV7-8 - TGTGCCAGCAGCTTAGTATCGGGGGGCTCCTACGAGCAGTACTTC CASSLVSGGSYEQYF
- TRBJ2-2 TRBV18 - TGTGCCAGCTCACTATCGTCCCGGACAGAACGGGGGGAGCTGTTTTTT CASSLSSRTERGELFF
TRBD1 TRBJ2-7 TRBV19 - TGTGCCAGTAGTGGGGACAGGGGTTTCAACGAGCAGTACTTC CASSGDRGFNEQYF
TRBD1 TRBJ2-7 TRBV28 - TGTGCCAGCACCCGGGGACAGGGAGCTAGAGAGCAGTACTTC CASTRGQGAREQYF
- TRBJ1-2 TRBV7-2 - TGTGCCAGCAGCTTAGGCGGGGGAGTGGGCTATGGCTACACCTTC CASSLGGGVGYGYTF
TRBD1 TRBJ1-6 TRBV28 - TGTGCCACCCGGACAGGGAATTCCTATAATTCACCCCTCCACTTT CATRTGNSYNSPLHF
- TRBJ1-1 TRBV14 - TGTGCCAGCAGCCAAGACCAGGGGAGGTTCTCGGAAGCTTTCTTT CASSQDQGRFSEAFF
TRBD2 TRBJ2-1 TRBV29-1 - TGCAGCACTGCCCTAGCGGGAGCCTACAATGAGCAGTTCTTC CSTALAGAYNEQFF
- TRBJ1-1 TRBV6-5 - TGTGCCAGCAGTTACCGACACGCGAACACTGAAGCTTTCTTT CASSYRHANTEAFF
- TRBJ1-2 TRBV11-2 - TGTGCCAGCAGCTTACAGTCGGGTTTCTATGGCTACACCTTC CASSLQSGFYGYTF
TRBD1 TRBJ1-2 TRBV19 few TGTGCCAGTAGTGACAGGGTTGGTAACTATGGCTACACCTTC CASSDRVGNYGYTF
- TRBJ1-2 TRBV20-1 - TGCAGGACAGTTCCCGGCTACACCTTC CRTVPGYTF
- TRBJ1-1 TRBV10-1 - TGCGCCAGCAGTGAGTCGGGGGGCGTAGAAGCTTTCTTT CASSESGGVEAFF
- TRBJ2-7 TRBV19 few TGTGCCAGTTCTCTGGGGGTCACCTACGAGCAGTACTTC CASSLGVTYEQYF
- TRBJ1-4 TRBV2 - TGTGCCAGCACAAGGAGCGCTAATGAAAAACTGTTTTTT CASTRSANEKLFF
TRBD2 TRBJ2-3 TRBV2 - TGTGCCAGCCGGGAGACTAGCGGGTCACAAGATACGCAGTATTTT CASRETSGSQDTQYF
TRBD2 TRBJ2-3 TRBV4-1 - TGCGCCAGCAGCCACCGAACTAGCGGGAGGTCTTGGACAGATACGCAGTATTTT CASSHRTSGRSWTDTQYF
TRBD1 TRBJ1-3 TRBV7-2 - TGTGCCAGCAGCTTGGACAGGGGGCGTGGAAACACCATATATTTT CASSLDRGRGNTIYF
TRBD1 TRBJ2-1 TRBV7-9 - TGTGCCAGCAGCAGCCCGGGACAGGGGGCAAATGAGCAGTTCTTC CASSSPGQGANEQFF
- TRBJ1-4 TRBV18 - TGTGCCAGCTCACCACGAGCCGGGCTCAATAATGAAAAACTGTTTTTT CASSPRAGLNNEKLFF